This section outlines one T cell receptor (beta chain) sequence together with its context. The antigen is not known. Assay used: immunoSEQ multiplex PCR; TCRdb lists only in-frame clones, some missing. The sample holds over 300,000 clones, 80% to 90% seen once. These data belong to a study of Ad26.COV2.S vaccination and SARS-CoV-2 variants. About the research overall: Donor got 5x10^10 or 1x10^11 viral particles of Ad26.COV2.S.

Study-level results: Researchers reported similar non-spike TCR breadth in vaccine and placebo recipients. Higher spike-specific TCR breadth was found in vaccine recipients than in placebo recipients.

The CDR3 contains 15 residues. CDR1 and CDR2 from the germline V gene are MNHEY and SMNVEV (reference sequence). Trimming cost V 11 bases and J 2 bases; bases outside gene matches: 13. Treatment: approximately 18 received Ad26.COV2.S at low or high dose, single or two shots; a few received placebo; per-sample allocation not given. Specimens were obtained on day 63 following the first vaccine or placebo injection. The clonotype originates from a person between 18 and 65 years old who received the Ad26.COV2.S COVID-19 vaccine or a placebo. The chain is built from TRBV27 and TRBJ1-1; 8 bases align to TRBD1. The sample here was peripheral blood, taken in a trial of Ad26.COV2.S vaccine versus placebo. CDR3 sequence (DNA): TGTGCCGGCAACGGGGGGACAGGACGCAACACTGAAGCTTTCTTT. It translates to CAGNGGTGRNTEAFF.